Shown below are 25 T cell receptor beta chains from a single sample sequenced in a study of T cell clones after liver transplantation (dated by TCRdb to about 2019). Library preparation was by the immunoSEQ multiplex PCR assay. Imported from immuneACCESS, the table was reduced by TCRdb to in-frame sequences with V and J called. These copies leave out some clones; in studies compared against another copy, an unresolved V gene accounts for under half, and the cause of the remainder is not known. In this sample the table shows around 51,000 clones, roughly nine tenths of which occur a single time. The ten largest clones capture approximately 14% of the sample. The source material was CD8+ T cells from blood, sampled 12 months after liver transplant. The receptor set was obtained from a human patient who received a liver transplant. Where a transplant has occurred, the graft donor may have supplied some of the T cells.

This CDR3 reads CASSYVAVNQPQHF. The CDR3 bases are TGTGCCAGCAGTTACGTGGCAGTCAATCAGCCCCAGCATTTT. The genes are TRBV6-5 and TRBJ1-5; no clear D. V was trimmed by 2 bases and J by 3 bases, leaving 8 bases between them. This CDR3 has 14 amino acids. Germline CDR1 reads MNHEY; CDR2 reads SVGAGI.

This sequence joins TRBV19 and TRBJ1-1; D is uncertain. Trimming removed 0 bases from V and 1 base from J, with 9 bases in between. The CDR3 is made up of 15 amino acids. Germline V gene lookup returns CDR1 LNHDA and CDR2 SQIVND (reference sequence). The CDR3 is CASSIEKVGNTEAFF. CDR3 DNA sequence: TGTGCCAGTAGTATAGAAAAGGTCGGGAACACTGAAGCTTTCTTT. Combining the CDR3 with reference TRBV19 and TRBJ1-1 gives the whole variable domain DGGITQSPKYLFRKEGQNVTLSCEQNLNHDAMYWYRQDPGQGLRLIYYSQIVNDFQKGDIAEGYSVSREKKESFPLTVTSAQKNPTAFYLCASSIEKVGNTEAFFGQGTRLTVV.

This rearrangement joins TRBV5-8 to TRBJ2-3; no definite D call. Trimming pared 4 bases from V and 11 bases from J, leaving 17 bases between. Germline V lookup: CDR1 SGHTS, CDR2 YDEGEE. This CDR3 is 13 amino acids long. CDR3 sequence reads: CASSPRPSWGQYF. CDR3 nucleotides: TGTGCCAGCAGCCCGAGACCTTCCTGGGGGCAGTATTTT. The full variable domain, rest sourced from reference TRBV5-8 and TRBJ2-3, is EAGVTQSPTHLIKTRGQQATLRCSPISGHTSVYWYQQALGLGLQFLLWYDEGEERNRGNFPPRFSGRQFPNYSSELNVNALELEDSALYLCASSPRPSWGQYFGPGTRLTVL.

In this sample, this clone turned up once. The rearrangement uses TRBV5-1 and TRBJ1-2, with D tentatively TRBD1 (5 bases). The germline V gene encodes CDR1 SGHRS and CDR2 YFSETQ. The CDR3 totals 14 residues. V lost 7 bases to trimming and J lost 3 bases, with 16 bases between them. The CDR3 protein is CASRPPGWDYGYTF. DNA for the CDR3: TGCGCCAGCCGCCCCCCAGGGTGGGACTATGGCTACACCTTC. Complete variable domain (other parts from reference TRBV5-1 and TRBJ1-2): KAGVTQTPRYLIKTRGQQVTLSCSPISGHRSVSWYQQTPGQGLQFLFEYFSETQRNKGNFPGRFSGRQFSNSRSEMNVSTLELGDSALYLCASRPPGWDYGYTFGSGTRLTVV.

The chain links TRBV4-1 to TRBJ2-7; 7 bases fit TRBD1. Germline-derived CDR1 and CDR2 are MGHRA and YSYEKL. The ends lost 1 base at V and 4 bases at J; junction bases unmatched: 7. The CDR3 has 15 amino acids. The CDR3 is CASSQGQGSRYEQYF. As DNA, the CDR3 is TGCGCCAGCAGCCAAGGACAGGGTTCGAGGTACGAGCAGTACTTC.

V and J are TRBV5-1 and TRBJ2-1; tentative D call: TRBD2 (5 bases). With 0 bases removed from V and 4 bases from J, the gap between germline ends came to 5 bases. In germline, CDR1 is SGHRS, CDR2 YFSETQ. This CDR3 contains 13 residues. CDR3 loop: CASSLERYNEQFF. The CDR3 DNA sequence: TGCGCCAGCAGCTTGGAGCGGTACAATGAGCAGTTCTTC.

This sequence joins TRBV6-5 and TRBJ2-3; 11 bases are a match to TRBD2. Germline CDR1 and CDR2: MNHEY and SVGAGI. This CDR3 spans 13 amino acids. V was pared by 5 bases and J by 5 bases, with 0 bases of the junction left unmatched. CDR3 protein: CASSGLAGDTQYF. CDR3 DNA: TGTGCCAGCAGTGGACTAGCGGGAGATACGCAGTATTTT.

The gene calls are TRBV29-1 and TRBJ2-1, with D maybe TRBD1 (6 bases). V lost 2 bases and J lost 6, with 11 bases in between. Germline CDR1 SQVTM, CDR2 ANQGSEA. The CDR3 covers 13 residues. The CDR3 spells CSVEQGMGNEQFF. The CDR3 bases are TGCAGCGTTGAACAGGGGATGGGCAATGAGCAGTTCTTC.

The chain employs TRBV4-1 and TRBJ2-1, with 8 bases identical to TRBD1. Trimming removed 0 bases from V and 3 bases from J; junction bases left unmatched: 16. CDR1 MGHRA and CDR2 YSYEKL come from the germline V gene. The CDR3 is made up of 20 amino acids. DNA for the CDR3: TGCGCCAGCAGCCAAGACACAATCGCCCGACAGGGGAGTTTCTACAATGAGCAGTTCTTC. It translates to CASSQDTIARQGSFYNEQFF.

The rearrangement uses TRBV4-3 and TRBJ2-7; tentatively, D is TRBD1 (5 bases). The CDR3 is made up of 17 amino acids. Germline CDR1 reads LGHNA; CDR2 reads YSLEER. Trimming took off 0 bases at V and 5 bases at J, with 20 bases between the two ends. CDR3 protein: CASSQDITTAGTHEQYF. The CDR3 coding sequence is TGCGCCAGCAGCCAAGATATTACGACAGCTGGAACTCACGAGCAGTACTTC.

The V gene is TRBV7-9, the J gene TRBJ2-1, with D possibly TRBD2 on 6 matching bases. Trimming removed 3 bases at V and 7 bases at J, with 16 bases between. This CDR3 is built from 15 residues. The germline V gene has CDR1 SEHNR and CDR2 FQNEAQ (reference sequence). In nucleotides, the CDR3 is TGTGCCAGCAGCTTTACGGGCGTGGGGAGGAATGAGCAGTTCTTC. It is translated as CASSFTGVGRNEQFF.

CDR3 sequence: CASSLGDSITGELFF. The CDR3 DNA reads as TGTGCCAGCAGCTTAGGGGACAGTATCACCGGGGAGCTGTTTTTT. The rearrangement joins TRBV7-8 to TRBJ2-2, with TRBD1 identical over 7 bases. CDR3 length equals 15 residues. V trimming: 1 base; J trimming: 4 bases; junction bases outside the gene matches: 3. Looked up from germline, CDR1 is SGHVS and CDR2 is FQNEAQ.

This rearrangement joins TRBV7-9 to TRBJ2-1, with D possibly TRBD2 on 6 matching bases. CDR3 size: 16 residues. The V gene's germline CDR1 is SEHNR and CDR2 FQNEAQ (reference sequence). Between the trimmed V and J ends, which lost 5 bases and 4 bases, there was a span of 18 bases. DNA of the CDR3: TGTGCCAGCAGCCTGACTAGTTTGGCGTCGTACAATGAGCAGTTCTTC. Translated, it gives CASSLTSLASYNEQFF.

The V call is TRBV13, the J call TRBJ2-1; 9 bases agree with TRBD1. CDR3 size: 15 residues. J lost 5 bases, V lost 5 bases, and 7 bases had no gene match. CDR1 is PRHDT, CDR2 FYEKMQ, per germline (reference sequence). The CDR3 nucleotides read TGTGCCAGCAGCAAAGGGGACAGGGACGACAATGAGCAGTTCTTC. As protein: CASSKGDRDDNEQFF.

The CDR3 DNA sequence: TGTGCCAGCAGGTTTCACGGTGGAGGCAACACTGAAGCTTTCTTT. Protein product: CASRFHGGGNTEAFF. V and J are TRBV28 and TRBJ1-1; D call uncertain. Trimming stripped 6 bases from V and 2 bases from J, with 16 bases between. Germline V gene data show CDR1 as MDHEN and CDR2 as SYDVKM. The CDR3 loop spans 15 amino acids.

The V gene is TRBV5-6, the J gene TRBJ2-7; D not resolved. The CDR3 runs 13 residues. Trimming cost V 2 bases and J 2 bases, with 8 bases left between them. Germline loops: CDR1 SGHDT, CDR2 YYEEEE. CDR3 DNA sequence: TGTGCCAGCAGCTTCGGACCGACCTACGAGCAGTACTTC. It codes for CASSFGPTYEQYF.

This chain joins TRBV27 and TRBJ2-7, with 8 bases identical to TRBD1. With V trimmed by 3 bases and J by 4 bases, 8 bases remained unmatched. CDR1 and CDR2 (germline): MNHEY, SMNVEV (reference sequence). The CDR3 is 15 residues long. The CDR3 loop is CASSLRAGGYYEQYF. CDR3 bases: TGTGCCAGCAGTTTGAGGGCAGGGGGCTATTACGAGCAGTACTTC.

The chain combines TRBV7-6 with TRBJ1-1; no clear D. This CDR3 contains 11 residues. CDR1 and CDR2 from the germline V gene are SGHVS and FNYEAQ. V shed 1 base and J shed 6 bases, with 3 bases lying between them. DNA of the CDR3: TGTGCCAGCAGCTTAGGCTCTGAAGCTTTCTTT. This sequence encodes CASSLGSEAFF. The full variable domain, with the rest looked up from reference TRBV7-6 and TRBJ1-1, is GAGVSQSPRYKVTKRGQDVALRCDPISGHVSLYWYRQALGQGPEFLTYFNYEAQQDKSGLPNDRFSAERPEGSISTLTIQRTEQRDSAMYRCASSLGSEAFFGQGTRLTVV.

The chain has TRBV5-4 and TRBJ1-1; no firm D call. V lost 2 bases to trimming and J lost 1 base, with 6 bases between them. This CDR3 is built from 13 residues. In germline, CDR1 is SGHNT, CDR2 YYREEE (reference sequence). CDR3 nucleotide sequence: TGTGCCAGCAGCTTCGGGCAGAACACTGAAGCTTTCTTT. It codes for CASSFGQNTEAFF.

The chain is built from TRBV29-1 and TRBJ2-7; no firm D call. Germline-derived CDR1 and CDR2 are SQVTM and ANQGSEA. This CDR3 contains 11 residues. Trimming stripped 1 base from V and 7 bases from J, with 8 bases between. The CDR3 DNA reads TGCAGCGTTGAAGTTTCAGTGGAGCAGTACTTC. It translates to CSVEVSVEQYF.

The sample holds one count of this clone. The DNA for the CDR3 is TGTGCCAGCAGCGTAACCAGCGGCGACAATGAGCAGTTCTTC. Translating gives CASSVTSGDNEQFF. V usage is TRBV9 and J usage is TRBJ2-1, with TRBD2 as a possible D gene (5 bases). V dropped 1 base and J dropped 5 bases, with 10 bases sitting between them. The germline CDR1 and CDR2 sequences are SGDLS and YYNGEE. This CDR3 has 14 amino acids.

The CDR3 spells CASNDGRALVGEQFF. In DNA, the CDR3 is TGTGCCAGCAACGACGGGAGGGCCCTTGTTGGAGAGCAGTTCTTC. V is TRBV28 and J is TRBJ2-1; 8 nucleotides line up with TRBD2. Germline V CDR1 and CDR2: MDHEN, SYDVKM. The CDR3 loop spans 15 amino acids. V was pared by 7 bases and J by 10 bases, with 15 bases of the junction left unmatched. The full variable domain, rest sourced from reference TRBV28 and TRBJ2-1, is DVKVTQSSRYLVKRTGEKVFLECVQDMDHENMFWYRQDPGLGLRLIYFSYDVKMKEKGDIPEGYSVSREKKERFSLILESASTNQTSMYLCASNDGRALVGEQFFGPGTRLTVL.

V usage is TRBV11-2 and J usage is TRBJ1-1, with D uncertain. V was cut by 5 bases and J by 1 base, with 11 bases left in between. The CDR3 loop spans 14 amino acids. Germline V gene lookup returns CDR1 SGHAT and CDR2 FQNNGV. DNA for the CDR3: TGTGCCAGCAGCCCCATAGGTCCGAACACTGAAGCTTTCTTT. It translates to CASSPIGPNTEAFF.

The rearrangement links TRBV5-1 to TRBJ2-1; tentative D call: TRBD2 (6 bases). CDR1 SGHRS and CDR2 YFSETQ come from the germline V gene. Trimming shortened V by 4 bases and J by 3 bases, and 14 bases separated the two germline ends. The CDR3 runs 15 residues. Written as DNA, the CDR3 is TGCGCCAGCAGCCCCCCCGGCGGGGACTACAATGAGCAGTTCTTC. Its protein is CASSPPGGDYNEQFF.

The J gene is TRBJ1-2, the V gene TRBV5-3; maybe TRBD1 (5 bases). TRBV5-3 is an ORF; its function is uncertain. V dropped 7 bases and J dropped 7 bases, with 14 bases sitting between them. The CDR3 length is 12 residues. The CDR3 spells CARYKLRGGYTF. The CDR3 nucleotides read TGTGCCAGATATAAATTGAGGGGTGGCTACACCTTC.